This record looks at one T cell receptor beta chain sequence and its context. The CDR3 consists of 13 residues. Germline assignment: CDR1 MNHEY and CDR2 SVGAGI. Trimming took 9 bases from V and 0 from J; bases not matched to a gene: 4. Second-dose recipients at about 4 or about 12 weeks were treated as one pooled group. This sample stems from a study of T cell responses to AZD1222 COVID-19 vaccine. This table comes from immunoSEQ multiplex PCR, and its TCRdb copy is limited to in-frame clones, with some not included. The sample gives under 150,000 clones, about 87% of which show up once; 5.5% to 7.5% is in the top ten.

Sample: peripheral blood, taken 28 days after the second AZD1222 dose. This chain joins TRBV6-5 and TRBJ1-1; the match to TRBD1 covers 7 bases. The receptor was isolated from an adult who received the AZD1222 COVID-19 vaccine. The chain's CDR3 is CASHGTVNTEAFF. The CDR3 nucleotides read TGTGCCAGTCACGGGACAGTGAACACTGAAGCTTTCTTT.